This T cell receptor (beta chain) was obtained from a study of blood T cell repertoires in COVID-19. Overall study context: Acute-phase and convalescent COVID-19 samples originated in the United States, Italy and Spain. In each case, the material was cDNA or gDNA derived from T cells, B-cell-depleted T cells, or PBMCs.

Authors' methods: Amplification of reference gene primers provided the estimated nucleated cell counts. Clones were sequenced by immunoSEQ multiplex PCR, and TCRdb holds only the in-frame ones, with some missing. For V, J and clone size, that table is used; D and trimming come from the DNA. The sample consists of tens of thousands of clones, approximately 87% of them appearing once. The CDR3 runs 14 residues. After removal of 1 base from V and 4 bases from J, the junction contained 5 bases not matched to a gene. Germline V gene lookup returns CDR1 SQVTM and CDR2 ANQGSEA. The gene calls are TRBV29-1 and TRBJ2-3, with 7 bases identical to TRBD1. This clonotype was sampled from a woman in her 70s with acute or convalescent COVID-19. The sequenced material came from peripheral blood. As DNA, the CDR3 is TGCAGCGTTGAAGTCGTACAGGGGTCAGATACGCAGTATTTT. It encodes CSVEVVQGSDTQYF.